The 21 T cell receptor beta chains in this list originate from one sample, sequenced in a study of cytomegalovirus exposure and HLA in healthy donors. PCR was performed using 60 Vbeta and 13 Jbeta primers. The table came from immunoSEQ multiplex PCR; TCRdb's copy has only in-frame clones and leaves some out. The sample shows approximately 150,000 clones, less than 80% of them seen only once. Sequencing was performed on PBMCs. The source is a man aged 40-50 years in good health and CMV-seronegative.

This clone was observed a handful of times. The V call is TRBV15, the J call TRBJ2-7, with 8 bases matching TRBD2. This CDR3 has 15 amino acids. V lost 0 bases and J lost 5; bases outside the gene matches: 6. Germline loops: CDR1 LNHNV, CDR2 YYDKDF (reference sequence). CDR3 amino acids: CATSRDRRLAHEQYF. DNA for the CDR3: TGTGCCACCAGCAGAGATAGGAGACTAGCGCACGAGCAGTACTTC.

The rearrangement joins TRBV5-4 to TRBJ2-2; 11 positions agree with TRBD2. The CDR3 is made up of 17 amino acids. Germline loops: CDR1 SGHNT, CDR2 YYREEE (reference sequence). The ends lost 4 bases at V and 4 bases at J; junction bases unmatched: 9. For the CDR3, the DNA is TGTGCCAGCAGCACCGTCCTAGCGGGAGGTGCCACCGGGGAGCTGTTTTTT. Amino acid sequence: CASSTVLAGGATGELFF.

The chain combines TRBV25-1 with TRBJ2-2; 11 nucleotides match TRBD2. Germline V CDR1 and CDR2: MGHDK, SYGVNS. V was pared by 3 bases and J by 4 bases, with 1 base of the junction left unmatched. This CDR3 spans 15 amino acids. The CDR3 bases are TGTGCCAGCAGTGATAGCGGGAGGGTCACCGGGGAGCTGTTTTTT. Protein product: CASSDSGRVTGELFF.

The chain is built from TRBV5-1 and TRBJ2-5, with 9 bases lining up with TRBD1. The CDR3 consists of 23 residues. CDR1 is SGHRS and CDR2 is YFSETQ in the germline V gene. V was clipped by 4 bases and J by 0 bases; unmatched bases: 28. Here the CDR3 DNA reads TGCGCCAGCAGCACGCCTGGGGCCGGGACAGGGAATAGTTTTGGGACGTACCAAGAGACCCAGTACTTC. It codes for CASSTPGAGTGNSFGTYQETQYF.

The CDR3, as DNA: TGTGCCAGCAGCCGCGGGACAGGGGAGGGGGGGACCCAGTACTTC. This translates into CASSRGTGEGGTQYF. J is TRBJ2-5 and V is TRBV7-9, with 10 bases aligning to TRBD1. V lost 5 bases, J lost 7 bases, and 10 bases stayed unmatched. The CDR3 consists of 15 residues. The germline V gene has CDR1 SEHNR and CDR2 FQNEAQ (reference sequence). The variable domain in full, completed from reference TRBV7-9 and TRBJ2-5, reads DTGVSQNPRHKITKRGQNVTFRCDPISEHNRLYWYRQTLGQGPEFLTYFQNEAQLEKSRLLSDRFSAERPKGSFSTLEIQRTEQGDSAMYLCASSRGTGEGGTQYFGPGTRLLVL.

This clone turned up a few times. V is TRBV10-3 and J is TRBJ2-1, with 15 nucleotides matching TRBD2. This CDR3 spans 15 amino acids. CDR1 and CDR2 (germline): ENHRY, SYGVKD. The trim removed 9 bases at V and 4 bases at J, leaving 4 bases unmatched. The CDR3 DNA sequence: TGTGCCATTGCCGGGACTAGCGGGAGGTACAATGAGCAGTTCTTC. This translates into CAIAGTSGRYNEQFF.

This chain joins TRBV28 and TRBJ2-7; 7 bases line up with TRBD2. The germline CDR1 and CDR2 sequences are MDHEN and SYDVKM. Trimming cost V 6 bases and J 3 bases; bases outside gene matches: 8. This CDR3 contains 14 residues. DNA for the CDR3: TGTGCCAGCAGCCTAACTAGCGCCCTCTACGAGCAGTACTTC. Translation: CASSLTSALYEQYF.

V and J are TRBV28 and TRBJ1-1; a possible D gene is TRBD1 (6 bases). This CDR3 is built from 13 residues. CDR1 MDHEN and CDR2 SYDVKM come from the germline V gene. Trimming cost V 6 bases and J 1 base, with 9 bases left between them. CDR3 nucleotides: TGTGCCAGCAGCCCGACAGGGAACACTGAAGCTTTCTTT. Its protein is CASSPTGNTEAFF.

This clone was counted only a few times. The chain has TRBV6-6 and TRBJ2-7; the D is unclear. Trimming left V 7 bases short and J 0 bases short, with 13 bases between. The CDR3 runs to 14 residues. The germline CDR1 and CDR2 sequences are MNHNY and SVGAGI (reference sequence). CDR3: CASKNSLLSYEQYF. In DNA form, the CDR3 reads TGTGCCAGCAAGAATAGTCTTCTCTCCTACGAGCAGTACTTC.

The chain recombines TRBV5-1 with TRBJ2-7, with D maybe TRBD1 (5 bases). Germline V lookup: CDR1 SGHRS, CDR2 YFSETQ. The CDR3 extends over 14 amino acids. V lost 6 bases to trimming and J lost 2 bases, with 15 bases between them. CDR3 loop: CASTQFQGPYEQYF. Written as DNA, the CDR3 is TGCGCCAGCACTCAATTTCAGGGCCCCTACGAGCAGTACTTC.

The J gene is TRBJ2-3, the V gene TRBV7-6; 9 bases line up with TRBD2. Germline trimming cut 3 bases from V and 3 bases from J; bases unmatched to any gene: 7. CDR3 length equals 16 residues. Germline V gene lookup returns CDR1 SGHVS and CDR2 FNYEAQ. The CDR3 bases are TGTGCCAGCAGCTTGATAGCGGGAGCGAGGACAGATACGCAGTATTTT. This sequence encodes CASSLIAGARTDTQYF.

The table lists this clone with a count of one. The gene calls are TRBV7-2 and TRBJ2-5, with TRBD1 identical over 7 bases. Germline V gives CDR1 SGHTA, CDR2 FQGNSA. V shed 4 bases and J 5 bases; nucleotides not matched to a gene: 10. CDR3 size: 15 residues. The CDR3 DNA reads TGTGCCAGCAGCTCACGTACAGGGGCGTGGGAGACCCAGTACTTC. Its translation is CASSSRTGAWETQYF.

CDR3 nucleotides: TGTGCCAGCAGTCCCGACAGGGGTGATTCCTACGAGCAGTACTTC. It codes for CASSPDRGDSYEQYF. The genes are TRBV11-3 and TRBJ2-7; 8 nucleotides agree with TRBD1. The CDR3 is 15 residues long. Trimming took 6 bases from V and 1 from J; bases not matched to a gene: 8. Germline V gene data show CDR1 as SGHNT and CDR2 as YENEEA. Supplemented by reference TRBV11-3 and TRBJ2-7, the full variable domain reads EAGVVQSPRYKIIEKKQPVAFWCNPISGHNTLYWYLQNLGQGPELLIRYENEEAVDDSQLPKDRFSAERLKGVDSTLKIQPAELGDSAVYLCASSPDRGDSYEQYFGPGTRLTVT.

The V and J genes are TRBV7-5 and TRBJ1-4; the D call TRBD1 from the table was never checked on the DNA. TRBV7-5 is a pseudogene segment. The CDR3 is 19 amino acids. The CDR3 is CARSLRPQGLPATNEKLFF. The CDR3 DNA reads as TGTGCCAGAAGCCTTCGTCCCCAGGGGCTACCGGCAACTAATGAAAAACTGTTTTTT.

The CDR3 DNA sequence: TGTGCCAGCAGTTTCCAACAGGGGGCTAATTCACCCCTCCACTTT. Translated, it gives CASSFQQGANSPLHF. The chain combines TRBV27 with TRBJ1-6; 9 bases agree with TRBD1. The CDR3 is made up of 15 amino acids. Germline-derived CDR1 and CDR2 are MNHEY and SMNVEV (reference sequence). V lost 3 bases and J lost 6; bases outside the gene matches: 3.

CDR3 protein: CASSGRGAGVRLRETQYF. The CDR3 DNA is TGTGCCAGCAGCGGGCGGGGAGCGGGAGTAAGATTAAGAGAGACCCAGTACTTC. The chain uses TRBV5-4 and TRBJ2-5; 8 bases align to TRBD2. This CDR3 is built from 18 residues. Germline CDR1 and CDR2: SGHNT and YYREEE (reference sequence). V was pared by 4 bases and J by 4 bases, with 18 bases of the junction left unmatched.

The rearrangement uses TRBV5-1 and TRBJ2-5; maybe TRBD2 (6 bases). TRBJ2-7 explains the end of the DNA better; the J call may be wrong. Germline CDR1 SGHRS, CDR2 YFSETQ. This CDR3 spans 14 amino acids. CDR3 loop: CASSLASENYEQYF. The DNA for the CDR3 is TGCGCCAGCAGCTTGGCTAGCGAGAACTACGAGCAGTACTTC.

This chain links TRBV5-1 with TRBJ1-4; D not resolved. Deletions cut 0 bases from V and 8 bases from J, with 5 bases between. CDR1 and CDR2 from the germline V gene are SGHRS and YFSETQ. This CDR3 comprises 12 residues. The DNA for the CDR3 is TGCGCCAGCAGCTTGGCCGGGGAAAAACTGTTTTTT. Encoded protein: CASSLAGEKLFF.

The chain recombines TRBV6-5 with TRBJ1-3, with D perhaps TRBD1 (6 bases). The CDR3 totals 14 residues. Germline V gene data show CDR1 as MNHEY and CDR2 as SVGAGI. Trimming stripped 6 bases from V and 2 bases from J, with 11 bases between. CDR3 in DNA: TGTGCCAGCAGAGACCGACAGGCTGGAAACACCATATATTTT. It is translated as CASRDRQAGNTIYF.

This sequence joins TRBV5-6 and TRBJ2-7; 11 bases agree with TRBD2. J was trimmed by 4 bases and V by 1 base; bases with no gene match: 10. The CDR3 has 17 amino acids. From germline, CDR1 is SGHDT and CDR2 YYEEEE. For the CDR3, the DNA is TGTGCCAGCAGCTTGTTTTTACTAGCGGGAGTGTCATACGAGCAGTACTTC. Amino acid sequence: CASSLFLLAGVSYEQYF.

The V gene is TRBV4-2, the J gene TRBJ2-3; TRBD1 is a possible D gene (8 bases). There are 16 residues in the CDR3. The germline V and J ends were trimmed by 4 bases and 5 bases, with 19 bases remaining between them. Germline CDR1 LGHNA, CDR2 YNFKEQ. CDR3 sequence reads: CASSPRGQGGKDTQYF. CDR3 sequence (DNA): TGTGCCAGCAGCCCCCGAGGACAGGGAGGGAAAGATACGCAGTATTTT.